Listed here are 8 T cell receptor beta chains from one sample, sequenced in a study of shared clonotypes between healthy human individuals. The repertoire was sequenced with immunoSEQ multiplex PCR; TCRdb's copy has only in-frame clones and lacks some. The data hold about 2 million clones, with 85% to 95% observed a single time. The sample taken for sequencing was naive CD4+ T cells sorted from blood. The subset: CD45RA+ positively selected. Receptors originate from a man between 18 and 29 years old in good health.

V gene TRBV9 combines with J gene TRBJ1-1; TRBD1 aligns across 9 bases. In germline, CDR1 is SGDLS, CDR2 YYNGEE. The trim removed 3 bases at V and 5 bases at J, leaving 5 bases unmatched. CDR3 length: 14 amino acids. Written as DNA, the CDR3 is TGTGCCAGCAGCGCCACAGGGGGCGCGACTGAAGCTTTCTTT. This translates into CASSATGGATEAFF.

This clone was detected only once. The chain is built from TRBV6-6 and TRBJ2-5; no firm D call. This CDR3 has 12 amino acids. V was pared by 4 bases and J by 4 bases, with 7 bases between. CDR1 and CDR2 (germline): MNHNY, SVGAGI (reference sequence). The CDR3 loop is CASSSEAETQYF. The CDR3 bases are TGTGCCAGCAGTTCTGAAGCAGAGACCCAGTACTTC.

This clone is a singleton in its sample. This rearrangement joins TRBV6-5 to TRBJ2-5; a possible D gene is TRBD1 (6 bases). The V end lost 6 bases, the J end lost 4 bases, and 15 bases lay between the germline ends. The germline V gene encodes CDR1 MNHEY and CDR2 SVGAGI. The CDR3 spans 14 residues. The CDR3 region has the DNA TGTGCCAGCAGGATAGCAGGGGTTGGAGAGACCCAGTACTTC. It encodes CASRIAGVGETQYF.

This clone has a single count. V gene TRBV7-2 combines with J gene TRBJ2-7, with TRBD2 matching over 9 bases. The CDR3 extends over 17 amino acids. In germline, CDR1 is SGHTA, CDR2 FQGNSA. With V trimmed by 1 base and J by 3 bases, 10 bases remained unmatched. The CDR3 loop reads CASSLVGAGGGNYEQYF. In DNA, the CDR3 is TGTGCCAGCAGCTTAGTGGGAGCGGGAGGAGGGAACTACGAGCAGTACTTC.

For the CDR3, the DNA is TGCGCCAGCAGCCAATTGTTTAGTGAAAAACTGTTTTTT. Protein sequence: CASSQLFSEKLFF. The rearrangement joins TRBV4-1 to TRBJ1-4; no clear D. Germline V gene data show CDR1 as MGHRA and CDR2 as YSYEKL. This CDR3 region has 13 residues. Trimming cost V 2 bases and J 7 bases, with 8 bases left between them.

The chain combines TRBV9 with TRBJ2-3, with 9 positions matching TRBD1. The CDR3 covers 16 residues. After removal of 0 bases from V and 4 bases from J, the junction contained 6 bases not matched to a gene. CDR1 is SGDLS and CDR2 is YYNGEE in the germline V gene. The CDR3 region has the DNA TGTGCCAGCAGCGTAGTCGGGACAGGGTTTGCAGATACGCAGTATTTT. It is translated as CASSVVGTGFADTQYF.

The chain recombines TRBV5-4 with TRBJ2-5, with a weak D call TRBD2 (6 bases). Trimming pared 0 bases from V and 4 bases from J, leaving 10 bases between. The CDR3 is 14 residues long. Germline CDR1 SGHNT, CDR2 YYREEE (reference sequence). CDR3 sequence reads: CASSLASSAETQYF. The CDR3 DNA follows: TGTGCCAGCAGCTTGGCTTCTAGCGCAGAGACCCAGTACTTC.

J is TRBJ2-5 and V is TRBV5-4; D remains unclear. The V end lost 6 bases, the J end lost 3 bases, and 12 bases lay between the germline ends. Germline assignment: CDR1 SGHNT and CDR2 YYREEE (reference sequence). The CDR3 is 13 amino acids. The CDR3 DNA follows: TGTGCCAGCACCTCCAGACGGGAAGAGACCCAGTACTTC. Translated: CASTSRREETQYF. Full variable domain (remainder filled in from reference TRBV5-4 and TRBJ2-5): ETGVTQSPTHLIKTRGQQVTLRCSSQSGHNTVSWYQQALGQGPQFIFQYYREEENGRGNFPPRFSGLQFPNYSSELNVNALELDDSALYLCASTSRREETQYFGPGTRLLVL.